A single sample gave rise to the 9 T cell receptor beta chains below, sequenced in a study of identical twins listed by TCRdb under 2016. The library relied on 5' RACE. The instrument given in TCRdb is Illumina HiSeq 2000. TCRdb reprocessed the public reads (quality trimming at Q25 with fastp, clone calling with MiXCR) and kept in-frame beta chains. One record per CDR3 amino acid sequence lists the most common genes and DNA. The sample table shows 240,000 or so distinct CDR3 sequences, and around 6.6% are seen once. 3.5% to 4% of the sample belongs to the ten largest clones. In addition, the sample was reused for a study of yellow fever vaccine responses in identical twins.

The sample taken for sequencing was memory (CD45RO+) T cells sorted from blood. The sample's cell subset or site, from its label and the paper: CD45RO+ enriched T cells. The source of these receptors is a young woman in good health.

The V and J genes are TRBV28 and TRBJ1-4; tentatively, D is TRBD1 (6 bases). Germline V CDR1 and CDR2: MDHEN, SYDVKM. The CDR3 loop spans 17 amino acids. V gave up 2 bases and J gave up 8 bases, with 21 bases separating them. CDR3 coding DNA: TGTGCCAGCAGTTTAGAGCCAGGGGCCCCCACGGGAGAAAAACTGTTTTTT. Translating it yields CASSLEPGAPTGEKLFF.

The V gene is TRBV28, the J gene TRBJ1-5; D is possibly TRBD1 (5 bases). Trimming removed 2 bases from V and 9 bases from J, with 17 bases in between. The CDR3 contains 15 residues. Germline CDR1 and CDR2: MDHEN and SYDVKM. CDR3 bases: TGTGCCAGCAGTTTAAGAGGGCCCGGGGCTGGGCCCCAGCATTTT. Translated: CASSLRGPGAGPQHF.

The CDR3 reads CAINRQGSYSPLHF. For the CDR3, the DNA is TGTGCCATTAACAGACAGGGTTCTTATTCACCCCTCCACTTT. This chain links TRBV28 with TRBJ1-6; 7 bases map to TRBD1. Germline loops: CDR1 MDHEN, CDR2 SYDVKM. The CDR3 is 14 amino acids. V shed 10 bases and J 8 bases; nucleotides not matched to a gene: 11. Full variable domain (outside the CDR3, taken from reference TRBV28 and TRBJ1-6): DVKVTQSSRYLVKRTGEKVFLECVQDMDHENMFWYRQDPGLGLRLIYFSYDVKMKEKGDIPEGYSVSREKKERFSLILESASTNQTSMYLCAINRQGSYSPLHFGNGTRLTVT.

This clonotype was detected a few times. This sequence joins TRBV20-1 and TRBJ2-5, with TRBD1 matching over 8 bases. Trimming removed 1 base from V and 1 base from J; junction bases left unmatched: 5. Per the germline V gene, CDR1 is DFQATT and CDR2 is SNEGSKA (reference sequence). The CDR3 consists of 15 residues. In nucleotides, the CDR3 is TGCAGTGCTAGAGTCCGGACAGGGACCCAAGAGACCCAGTACTTC. Translation gives CSARVRTGTQETQYF.

This clonotype was seen a few times. This chain connects TRBV7-3 to TRBJ2-1; 8 positions match TRBD2. The CDR3 consists of 15 residues. The V segment lost 5 bases and the J segment 1 base; nucleotides outside the gene matches: 4. Germline V lookup: CDR1 SGHTA, CDR2 FQGTGA. CDR3 amino acids: CASSHSGRSYNEQFF. In DNA form, the CDR3 reads TGTGCCAGCAGCCACAGCGGGAGATCCTACAATGAGCAGTTCTTC.

To note about this clonotype: This clone may be a read error of a much larger clone one base away. The CDR3 sequence: CASSDGRGGADTQYF. CDR3 sequence (DNA): TGTGCCAGCAGTGACGGGAGAGGGGGCGCAGATACGCAGTATTTT. This rearrangement joins TRBV6-4 to TRBJ2-3; TRBD1 aligns across 7 bases. CDR1 MRHNA and CDR2 SNTAGT come from the germline V gene. The J segment lost 4 bases and the V segment lost 2 bases, leaving 6 bases of the junction unmatched. There are 15 residues in the CDR3.

The rearrangement uses TRBV14 and TRBJ1-1; 7 nucleotides match TRBD1. CDR1 is SGHDN, CDR2 FVKESK, per germline. CDR3 size: 15 residues. The trim removed 0 bases at V and 10 bases at J, leaving 11 bases unmatched. Written as DNA, the CDR3 is TGTGCCAGCAGCCAAGATCTTGGGGGGCCAGGGGGAGCTTTCTTT. Translation gives CASSQDLGGPGGAFF.

The count of this clonotype is one. The chain is built from TRBV28 and TRBJ1-3, with D hard to call. With 3 bases removed from V and 0 bases from J, the gap between germline ends came to 12 bases. The germline V gene encodes CDR1 MDHEN and CDR2 SYDVKM. The CDR3 spans 16 residues. Here the CDR3 reads CASSLGTAFSGNTIYF. For the CDR3, the DNA is TGTGCCAGCAGTTTGGGCACGGCCTTCTCTGGAAACACCATATATTTT.

The chain has TRBV9 and TRBJ2-1, with 7 nucleotides matching TRBD2. Germline lookup yields CDR1 SGDLS and CDR2 YYNGEE. The J segment lost 2 bases and the V segment lost 0 bases, leaving 5 bases of the junction unmatched. The CDR3 totals 16 residues. DNA for the CDR3: TGTGCCAGCAGCGTAGTCTCGGGGGGAACCTACAATGAGCAGTTCTTC. Amino acid sequence: CASSVVSGGTYNEQFF.